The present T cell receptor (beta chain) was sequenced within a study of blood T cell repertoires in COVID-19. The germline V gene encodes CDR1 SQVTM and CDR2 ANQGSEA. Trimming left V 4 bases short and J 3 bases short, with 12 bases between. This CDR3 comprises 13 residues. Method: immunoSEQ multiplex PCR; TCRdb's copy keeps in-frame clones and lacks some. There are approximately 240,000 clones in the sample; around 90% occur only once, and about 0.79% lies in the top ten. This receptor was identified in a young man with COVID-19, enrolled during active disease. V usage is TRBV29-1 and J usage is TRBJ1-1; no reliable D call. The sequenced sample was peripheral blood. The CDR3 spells CSVVEGEDTEAFF. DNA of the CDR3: TGCAGCGTTGTGGAAGGTGAGGACACTGAAGCTTTCTTT.